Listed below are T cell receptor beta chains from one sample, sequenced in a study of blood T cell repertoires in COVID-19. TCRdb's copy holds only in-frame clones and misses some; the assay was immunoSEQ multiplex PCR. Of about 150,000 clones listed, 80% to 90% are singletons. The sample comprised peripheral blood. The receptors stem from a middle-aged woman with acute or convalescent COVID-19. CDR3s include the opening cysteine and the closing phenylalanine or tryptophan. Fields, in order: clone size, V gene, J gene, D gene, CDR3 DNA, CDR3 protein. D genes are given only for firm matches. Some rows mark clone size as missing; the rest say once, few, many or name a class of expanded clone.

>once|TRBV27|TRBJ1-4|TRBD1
TGTGCCAGCAGTTTCGGGACAGGGACGCGGCAACTGTTTTTT
CASSFGTGTRQLFF
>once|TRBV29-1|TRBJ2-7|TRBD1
TGCAGCGTTGAGTCCGGACAGGGGGGCTACGAGCAGTACTTC
CSVESGQGGYEQYF
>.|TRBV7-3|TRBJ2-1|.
TGTGCCAGCAGCTTCACCCCGGGGGGCCACTACAATGAGCAGTTCTTC
CASSFTPGGHYNEQFF
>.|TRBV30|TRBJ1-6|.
TGTGCCTGGAGTGCTGAGTCAGGCAACGGCCTAAATAATTCACCCCTCCACTTT
CAWSAESGNGLNNSPLHF
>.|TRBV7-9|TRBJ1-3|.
TGTGCCAGCAGCTTAGCCAGCTCTGGAAACACCATATATTTT
CASSLASSGNTIYF
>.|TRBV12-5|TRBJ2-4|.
TGTGCTAGTGCCAATCCGGTCTTAGCCAAAAACATTCAGTACTTC
CASANPVLAKNIQYF
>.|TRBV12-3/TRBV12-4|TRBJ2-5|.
TGTGCCAGCAGTAACGGGGAGACCCAGTACTTC
CASSNGETQYF
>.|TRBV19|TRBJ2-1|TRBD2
TGTGCCAGTAGTATGGGTGGGAGGGTAGTTGGCAATGAGCAGTTCTTC
CASSMGGRVVGNEQFF
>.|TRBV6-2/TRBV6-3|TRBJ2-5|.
TGTGCCAGCAGTTACTCGTCTCTCTACATAGCAGAGACCCAGTACTTC
CASSYSSLYIAETQYF
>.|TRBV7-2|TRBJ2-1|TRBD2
TGTGCCAGCAGCTTAGATGCTAGCGGGGGGGCAAGTGAGCAGTTCTTC
CASSLDASGGASEQFF